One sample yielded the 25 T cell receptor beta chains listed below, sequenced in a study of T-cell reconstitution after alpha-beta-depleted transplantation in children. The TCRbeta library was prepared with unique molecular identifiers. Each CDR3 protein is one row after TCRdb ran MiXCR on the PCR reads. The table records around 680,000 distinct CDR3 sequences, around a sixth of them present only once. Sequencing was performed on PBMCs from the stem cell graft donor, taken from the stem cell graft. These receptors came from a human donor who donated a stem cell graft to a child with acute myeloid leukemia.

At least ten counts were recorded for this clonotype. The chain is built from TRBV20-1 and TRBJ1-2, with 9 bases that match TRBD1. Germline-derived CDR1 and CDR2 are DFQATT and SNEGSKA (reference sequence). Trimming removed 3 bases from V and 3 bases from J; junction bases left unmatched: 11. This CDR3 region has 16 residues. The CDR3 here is CSASRSAQGAYYGYTF. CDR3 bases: TGCAGTGCTAGTCGCTCGGCACAGGGGGCCTACTATGGCTACACCTTC.

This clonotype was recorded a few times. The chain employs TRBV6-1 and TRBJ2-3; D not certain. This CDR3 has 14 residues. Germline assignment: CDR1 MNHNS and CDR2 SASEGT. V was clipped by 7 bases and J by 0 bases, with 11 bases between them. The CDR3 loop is CASTPLMSTDTQYF. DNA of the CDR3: TGTGCCAGCACCCCCCTAATGAGCACAGATACGCAGTATTTT.

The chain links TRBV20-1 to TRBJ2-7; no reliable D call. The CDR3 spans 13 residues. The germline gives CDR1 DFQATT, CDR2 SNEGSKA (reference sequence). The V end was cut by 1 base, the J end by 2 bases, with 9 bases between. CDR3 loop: CSARGWRPYEQYF. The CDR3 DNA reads TGCAGTGCTAGAGGTTGGCGCCCCTACGAGCAGTACTTC.

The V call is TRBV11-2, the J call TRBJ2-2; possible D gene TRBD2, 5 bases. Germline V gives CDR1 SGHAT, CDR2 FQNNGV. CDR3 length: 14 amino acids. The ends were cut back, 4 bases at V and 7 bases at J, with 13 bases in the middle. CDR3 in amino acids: CASSSKLVFGELFF. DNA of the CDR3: TGTGCCAGCAGCTCGAAACTAGTTTTCGGGGAGCTGTTTTTT. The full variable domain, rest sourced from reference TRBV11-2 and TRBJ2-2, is EAGVAQSPRYKIIEKRQSVAFWCNPISGHATLYWYQQILGQGPKLLIQFQNNGVVDDSQLPKDRFSAERLKGVDSTLKIQPAKLEDSAVYLCASSSKLVFGELFFGEGSRLTVL.

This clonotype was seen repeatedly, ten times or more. Here the CDR3 reads CSAKGLAGTYNEQFF. The CDR3 coding sequence is TGCAGTGCCAAGGGACTAGCGGGGACCTACAATGAGCAGTTCTTC. The chain carries TRBV20-1 and TRBJ2-1, with 13 bases identical to TRBD2. The CDR3 covers 15 residues. Germline V gives CDR1 DFQATT, CDR2 SNEGSKA (reference sequence). V was pared by 6 bases and J by 2 bases, with 4 bases of the junction left unmatched.

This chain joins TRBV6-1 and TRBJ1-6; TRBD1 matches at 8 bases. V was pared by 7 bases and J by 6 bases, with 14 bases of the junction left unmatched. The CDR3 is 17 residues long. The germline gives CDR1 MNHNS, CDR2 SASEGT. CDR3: CASITHGQGLGNSPLHF. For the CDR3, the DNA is TGTGCCAGCATCACCCACGGACAGGGTCTTGGTAATTCACCCCTCCACTTT.

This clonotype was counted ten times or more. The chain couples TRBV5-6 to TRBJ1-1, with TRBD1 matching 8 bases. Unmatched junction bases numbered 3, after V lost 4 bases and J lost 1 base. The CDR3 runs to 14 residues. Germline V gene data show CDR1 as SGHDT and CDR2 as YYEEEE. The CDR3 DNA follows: TGTGCCAGCAGCCCAGGGGGCGGGAACACTGAAGCTTTCTTT. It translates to CASSPGGGNTEAFF.

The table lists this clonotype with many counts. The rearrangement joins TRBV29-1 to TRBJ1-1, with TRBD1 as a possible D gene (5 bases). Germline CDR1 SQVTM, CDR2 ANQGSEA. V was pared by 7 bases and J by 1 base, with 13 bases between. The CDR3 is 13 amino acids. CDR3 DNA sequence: TGCAGCGGGCTGACCGGGGGGAACACTGAAGCTTTCTTT. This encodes CSGLTGGNTEAFF.

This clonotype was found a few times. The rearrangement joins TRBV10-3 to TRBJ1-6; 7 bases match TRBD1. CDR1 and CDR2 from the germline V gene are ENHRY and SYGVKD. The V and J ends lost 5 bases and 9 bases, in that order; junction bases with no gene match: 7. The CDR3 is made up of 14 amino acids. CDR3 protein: CAISRDSKGSPLHF. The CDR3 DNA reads TGTGCCATCAGTCGGGACAGTAAGGGTTCACCCCTCCACTTT.

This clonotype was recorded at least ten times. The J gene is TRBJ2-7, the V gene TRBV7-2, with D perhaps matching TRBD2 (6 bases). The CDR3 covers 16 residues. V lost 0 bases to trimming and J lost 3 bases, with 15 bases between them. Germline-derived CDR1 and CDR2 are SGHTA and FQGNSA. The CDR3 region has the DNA TGTGCCAGCAGCTTAGCCCCAGCGGGCAATGTCTACGAGCAGTACTTC. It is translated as CASSLAPAGNVYEQYF.

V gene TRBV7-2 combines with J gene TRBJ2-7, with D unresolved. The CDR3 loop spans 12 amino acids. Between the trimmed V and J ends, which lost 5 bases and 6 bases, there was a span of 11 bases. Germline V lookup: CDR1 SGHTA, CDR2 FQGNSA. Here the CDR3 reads CASSRLLGEQYF. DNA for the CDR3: TGTGCCAGCAGCCGGCTCCTAGGCGAGCAGTACTTC.

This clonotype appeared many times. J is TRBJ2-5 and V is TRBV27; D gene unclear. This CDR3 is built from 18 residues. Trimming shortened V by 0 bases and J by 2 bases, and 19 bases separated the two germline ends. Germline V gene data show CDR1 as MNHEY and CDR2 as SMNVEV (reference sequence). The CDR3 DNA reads TGTGCCAGCAGTTTATCGGGGATTCTTCCATCCCTTCAAGAGACCCAGTACTTC. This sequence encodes CASSLSGILPSLQETQYF.

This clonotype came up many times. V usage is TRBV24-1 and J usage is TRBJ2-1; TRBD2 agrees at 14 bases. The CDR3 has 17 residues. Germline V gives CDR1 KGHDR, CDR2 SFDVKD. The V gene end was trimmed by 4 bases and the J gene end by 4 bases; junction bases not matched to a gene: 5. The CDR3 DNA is TGTGCCACCAGTGACGACGGGACTAGCGGGGGTTACAATGAGCAGTTCTTC. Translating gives CATSDDGTSGGYNEQFF.

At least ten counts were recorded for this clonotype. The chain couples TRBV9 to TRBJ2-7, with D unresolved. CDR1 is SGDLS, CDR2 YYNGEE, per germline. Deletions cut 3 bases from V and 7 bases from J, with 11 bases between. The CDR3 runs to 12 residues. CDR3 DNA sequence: TGTGCCAGCAGCGGCCCAGGTGGAGAGCAGTACTTC. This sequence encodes CASSGPGGEQYF. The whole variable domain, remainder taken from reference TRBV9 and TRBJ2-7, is DSGVTQTPKHLITATGQRVTLRCSPRSGDLSVYWYQQSLDQGLQFLIQYYNGEERAKGNILERFSAQQFPDLHSELNLSSLELGDSALYFCASSGPGGEQYFGPGTRLTVT.

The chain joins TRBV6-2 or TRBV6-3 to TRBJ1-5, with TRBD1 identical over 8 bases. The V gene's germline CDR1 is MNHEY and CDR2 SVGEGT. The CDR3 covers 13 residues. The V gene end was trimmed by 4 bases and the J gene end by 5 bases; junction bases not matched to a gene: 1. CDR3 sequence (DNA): TGTGCCAGCAGTTGGACAGGGCATCAGCCCCAGCATTTT. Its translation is CASSWTGHQPQHF.

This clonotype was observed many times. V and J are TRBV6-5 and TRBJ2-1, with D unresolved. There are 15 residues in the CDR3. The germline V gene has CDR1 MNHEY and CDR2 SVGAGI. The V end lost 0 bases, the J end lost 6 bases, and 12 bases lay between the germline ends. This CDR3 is CASSYSLGQINEQFF. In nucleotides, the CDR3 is TGTGCCAGCAGTTACTCGTTAGGGCAGATCAATGAGCAGTTCTTC.

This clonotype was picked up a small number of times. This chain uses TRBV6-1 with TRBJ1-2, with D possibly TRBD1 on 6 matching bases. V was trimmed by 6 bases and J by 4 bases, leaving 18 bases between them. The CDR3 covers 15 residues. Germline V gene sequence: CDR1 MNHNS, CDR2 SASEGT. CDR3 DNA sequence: TGTGCCAGCAGCACGGCAGGGGCCACCTTCTATGGCTACACCTTC. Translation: CASSTAGATFYGYTF.

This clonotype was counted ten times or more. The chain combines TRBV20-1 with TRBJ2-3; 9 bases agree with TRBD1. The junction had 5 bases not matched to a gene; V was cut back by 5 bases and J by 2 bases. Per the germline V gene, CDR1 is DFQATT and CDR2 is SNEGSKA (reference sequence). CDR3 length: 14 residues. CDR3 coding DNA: TGCAGTGCTTCCCGGGACAGGGACACAGATACGCAGTATTTT. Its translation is CSASRDRDTDTQYF.

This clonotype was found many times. DNA for the CDR3: TGCAGCGTTGAAGCCCTCTCAGGAGGGTCCAATGAGCAGTTCTTC. The encoded protein is CSVEALSGGSNEQFF. The chain employs TRBV29-1 and TRBJ2-1; perhaps TRBD2 as D (6 bases). V was pared by 1 base and J by 6 bases, with 16 bases between. Germline assignment: CDR1 SQVTM and CDR2 ANQGSEA. This CDR3 has 15 residues.

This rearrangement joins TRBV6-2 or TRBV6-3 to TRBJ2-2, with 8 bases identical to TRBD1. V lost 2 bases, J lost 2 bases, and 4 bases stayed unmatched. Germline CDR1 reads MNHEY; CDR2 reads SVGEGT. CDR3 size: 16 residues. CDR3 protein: CASSYLGTGNTGELFF. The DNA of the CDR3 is TGTGCCAGCAGTTACCTCGGGACAGGCAACACCGGGGAGCTGTTTTTT.

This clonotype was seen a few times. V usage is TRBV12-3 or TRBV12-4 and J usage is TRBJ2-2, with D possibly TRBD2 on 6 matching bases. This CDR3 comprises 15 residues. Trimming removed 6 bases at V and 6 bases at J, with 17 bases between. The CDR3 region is CASSPLMWGAGELFF. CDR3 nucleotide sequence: TGTGCCAGCAGCCCATTGATGTGGGGGGCCGGGGAGCTGTTTTTT.

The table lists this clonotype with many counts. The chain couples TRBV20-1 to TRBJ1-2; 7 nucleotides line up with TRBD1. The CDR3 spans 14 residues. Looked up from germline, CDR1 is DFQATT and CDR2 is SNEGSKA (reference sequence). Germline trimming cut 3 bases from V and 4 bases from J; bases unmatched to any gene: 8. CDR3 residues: CSASSEGGFYGYTF. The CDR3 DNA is TGCAGTGCTAGTTCGGAAGGGGGCTTCTATGGCTACACCTTC.

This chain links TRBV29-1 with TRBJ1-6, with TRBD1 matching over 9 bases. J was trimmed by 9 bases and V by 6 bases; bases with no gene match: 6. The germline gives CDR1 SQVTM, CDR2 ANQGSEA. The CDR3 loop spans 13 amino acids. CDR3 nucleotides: TGCAGCGTGGGGGACAGGGAGGGTTCACCCCTCCACTTT. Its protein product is CSVGDREGSPLHF.

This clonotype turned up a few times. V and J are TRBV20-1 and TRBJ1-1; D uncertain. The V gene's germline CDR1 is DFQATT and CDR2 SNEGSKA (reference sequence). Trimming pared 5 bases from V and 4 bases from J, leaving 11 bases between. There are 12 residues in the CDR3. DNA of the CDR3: TGCAGTGCTCGGCCCGGTGGCACTGAAGCTTTCTTT. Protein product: CSARPGGTEAFF.

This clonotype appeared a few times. For the CDR3, the DNA is TGTGCCAGCAGTGAAGGAGTGGCAGGGGTTGGGGAGACCCAGTACTTC. This encodes CASSEGVAGVGETQYF. The chain combines TRBV25-1 with TRBJ2-5; maybe TRBD1 (6 bases). V lost 2 bases and J lost 5, with 18 bases in between. The CDR3 totals 16 residues. Germline-derived CDR1 and CDR2 are MGHDK and SYGVNS. The whole variable domain, remainder taken from reference TRBV25-1 and TRBJ2-5, is EADIYQTPRYLVIGTGKKITLECSQTMGHDKMYWYQQDPGMELHLIHYSYGVNSTEKGDLSSESTVSRIRTEHFPLTLESARPSHTSQYLCASSEGVAGVGETQYFGPGTRLLVL.